The 22 T cell receptor beta chains in this list originate from one sample, sequenced in a study of T cell repertoires in cytomegalovirus infection. TCRdb fed the reads into MiXCR, producing one record per CDR3 protein. The data contain approximately 630,000 distinct CDR3 sequences, 20% to 25% of them singletons. The sample consisted of CD8+ T cells from PBMCs. Receptors originate from a human donor in good health (CMV status not recorded). Some clones in this sample may be carry-over from other donors' samples.

This clonotype was seen only a few times. The genes are TRBV10-3 and TRBJ1-1; D gene ambiguous. The ends were cut back, 10 bases at V and 1 base at J, with 13 bases in the middle. The germline CDR1 and CDR2 sequences are ENHRY and SYGVKD. This CDR3 is built from 13 residues. In DNA, the CDR3 is TGTGCCACCGAGCTACGAGGGAACACTGAAGCTTTCTTT. This translates into CATELRGNTEAFF.

This CDR3 is CAGSEKGPTYEQYV. In nucleotides, the CDR3 is TGTGCCGGCAGTGAAAAGGGACCTACCTACGAGCAGTACGTC. The chain has TRBV2 and TRBJ2-7, with D possibly being TRBD1 or TRBD2 (5 bases each). The length of the CDR3 is 14 residues. Germline V gives CDR1 SNHLY, CDR2 FYNNEI.

This clonotype appeared a few times. V gene TRBV5-6 combines with J gene TRBJ1-2; D ambiguous. The CDR3 extends over 13 amino acids. The germline CDR1 and CDR2 sequences are SGHDT and YYEEEE. V lost 5 bases to trimming and J lost 2 bases, with 10 bases between them. The CDR3 here is CASRVRENYGYTF. The CDR3 nucleotides are TGTGCCAGCAGGGTGAGGGAAAACTATGGCTACACCTTC.

At least ten counts were recorded for this clonotype. The V gene is TRBV28, the J gene TRBJ2-1; no definite D call. Germline CDR1 MDHEN, CDR2 SYDVKM. The CDR3 has 14 residues. Trimming cost V 3 bases and J 5 bases, with 11 bases left between them. The CDR3 loop reads CASSFEDGNNEQFF. The CDR3 bases are TGTGCCAGCAGTTTCGAGGACGGAAACAATGAGCAGTTCTTC.

This clonotype was counted between two and nine times. The chain links TRBV2 to TRBJ2-3, with a weak D call TRBD2 (5 bases). The germline V gene encodes CDR1 SNHLY and CDR2 FYNNEI. The CDR3 is made up of 16 amino acids. Trimming stripped 7 bases from V and 6 bases from J, with 23 bases between. CDR3 sequence reads: CASTSGLGLASDTQYF. CDR3 coding DNA: TGTGCCAGCACCTCCGGACTGGGTCTAGCCTCTGATACGCAGTATTTT.

This clonotype was counted at least ten times. The J gene is TRBJ2-7, the V gene TRBV7-2; D is undetermined. Trimming stripped 0 bases from V and 7 bases from J, with 10 bases between. This CDR3 is 13 amino acids long. The germline V gene encodes CDR1 SGHTA and CDR2 FQGNSA. This chain's CDR3 is CASSLAGGEEQYF. As DNA, the CDR3 is TGTGCCAGCAGCTTAGCCGGCGGTGAGGAGCAGTACTTC.

This clonotype was detected only a few times. The chain links TRBV19 to TRBJ2-1; perhaps D is TRBD1 or TRBD2 (5 bases each). Between the trimmed V and J ends, which lost 2 bases and 8 bases, there was a span of 19 bases. The CDR3 consists of 16 residues. Germline values: CDR1 LNHDA, CDR2 SQIVND (reference sequence). The CDR3 protein is CASSISQGPNWDEQFF. CDR3 DNA sequence: TGTGCCAGTAGTATATCTCAGGGACCTAATTGGGATGAGCAGTTCTTC.

Here the CDR3 DNA reads TGTGCCAGCAGCCACCCTTACCAGGGCTATGGCTACACCTTC. Translation: CASSHPYQGYGYTF. This chain uses TRBV14 with TRBJ1-2; D is perhaps TRBD1 (5 bases). CDR1 is SGHDN, CDR2 FVKESK, per germline. V lost 3 bases and J lost 4, with 12 bases in between. CDR3 length: 14 amino acids.

The chain carries TRBV5-6 and TRBJ2-3, with 9 bases fitting TRBD1. V was clipped by 2 bases and J by 4 bases; unmatched bases: 5. The CDR3 loop spans 15 amino acids. Germline CDR1 SGHDT, CDR2 YYEEEE. CDR3 loop: CASSLTGGDADTQYF. CDR3 nucleotides: TGTGCCAGCAGCTTAACAGGGGGCGACGCAGATACGCAGTATTTT.

Only a few counts were recorded for this clonotype. The chain carries TRBV6-1 and TRBJ1-5; no clear D gene. From germline, CDR1 is MNHNS and CDR2 SASEGT. V was trimmed by 1 base and J by 0 bases, leaving 7 bases between them. The CDR3 extends over 15 amino acids. The CDR3 region is CASSEGFYSNQPQHF. CDR3 DNA sequence: TGTGCCAGCAGTGAAGGGTTTTATAGCAATCAGCCCCAGCATTTT.

With respect to this clonotype: This clone may be a read error of a much larger clone one base away. The chain recombines TRBV7-2 with TRBJ1-6; a weak D match, TRBD1 (5 bases). Germline V gene data show CDR1 as SGHTA and CDR2 as FQGNSA. The CDR3 covers 13 residues. CDR3 in DNA: TGTGTCAGCAGCTTCTCGGGGGATTCACCCCTCCACTTT. Amino acid sequence: CVSSFSGDSPLHF.

This clonotype was seen a few times. This sequence joins TRBV24-1 and TRBJ2-1; D is perhaps TRBD1 (5 bases). Trimming removed 2 bases at V and 6 bases at J, with 7 bases between. Germline V gene lookup returns CDR1 KGHDR and CDR2 SFDVKD. The CDR3 runs 13 residues. CDR3 in DNA: TGTGCCACCAGTGATTCAGGGTTCAATGAGCAGTTCTTC. As protein: CATSDSGFNEQFF.

This clonotype was recorded at least ten times. The rearrangement links TRBV28 to TRBJ1-2, with 7 bases fitting TRBD1. CDR1 is MDHEN, CDR2 SYDVKM, per germline. The CDR3 length is 16 residues. The V gene end was trimmed by 3 bases and the J gene end by 8 bases; junction bases not matched to a gene: 15. The CDR3 loop is CASSLDRDSYFWGYTF. The CDR3 coding sequence is TGTGCCAGCAGTTTGGACCGGGACAGCTATTTTTGGGGCTACACCTTC.

A few counts support this clonotype. This chain joins TRBV27 and TRBJ1-2, with D uncertain. Germline V gene sequence: CDR1 MNHEY, CDR2 SMNVEV (reference sequence). The V end was cut by 1 base, the J end by 3 bases, with 15 bases between. The CDR3 runs to 16 residues. The CDR3 DNA is TGTGCCAGCAGTTTATGGGCAGTACCAAATGACTATGGCTACACCTTC. Translation: CASSLWAVPNDYGYTF.

The chain links TRBV7-8 to TRBJ2-5, with TRBD2 matching over 7 bases. The J segment lost 5 bases and the V segment lost 1 base, leaving 4 bases of the junction unmatched. The CDR3 length is 14 residues. CDR1 SGHVS and CDR2 FQNEAQ come from the germline V gene. The CDR3 is CASSLGRGSETQYF. CDR3 nucleotide sequence: TGTGCCAGCAGCTTAGGGCGGGGGAGCGAGACCCAGTACTTC.

The chain couples TRBV20-1 to TRBJ2-1; possibly TRBD2 for D (6 bases). Germline CDR1 is DFQATT and CDR2 is SNEGSKA (reference sequence). CDR3 length: 14 residues. The V and J ends lost 1 base and 3 bases respectively, with 10 bases between them. The CDR3 DNA reads as TGCAGTGCTAGAGCACTAGCAGACTACAATGAGCAGTTCTTC. Its protein is CSARALADYNEQFF.

The chain joins TRBV14 to TRBJ2-1; 8 bases match TRBD2. Germline CDR1 is SGHDN and CDR2 is FVKESK. The V gene end was trimmed by 3 bases and the J gene end by 9 bases; junction bases not matched to a gene: 16. The CDR3 length is 17 residues. For the CDR3, the DNA is TGTGCCAGCAGCCACAAACCCTACCGAGCGGGGGAGGGTGAGCAGTTCTTC. This gives the protein CASSHKPYRAGEGEQFF.

This clonotype has just a few counts. V is TRBV19 and J is TRBJ2-7; unclear D gene. V was pared by 6 bases and J by 1 base, with 19 bases between. This CDR3 has 16 amino acids. The germline CDR1 and CDR2 sequences are LNHDA and SQIVND (reference sequence). This CDR3 reads CASSGLIRLKSYEQYV. CDR3 DNA sequence: TGTGCCAGTAGCGGTTTGATTCGACTCAAATCCTACGAGCAGTACGTC.

This rearrangement joins TRBV20-1 to TRBJ2-1, with 9 bases lining up with TRBD2. In germline, CDR1 is DFQATT, CDR2 SNEGSKA (reference sequence). This CDR3 contains 13 residues. The V segment lost 7 bases and the J segment 3 bases; nucleotides outside the gene matches: 4. CDR3 protein: CSVASGDYNEQFF. In DNA, the CDR3 is TGCAGTGTTGCTAGCGGGGACTACAATGAGCAGTTCTTC.

V usage is TRBV20-1 and J usage is TRBJ1-1, with TRBD1 identical over 8 bases. Trimming at V came to 1 base and at J to 5 bases, leaving 9 bases not matched to a gene. The CDR3 is made up of 15 amino acids. The germline gives CDR1 DFQATT, CDR2 SNEGSKA (reference sequence). For the CDR3, the DNA is TGCAGTGCTAGAGCCCGGGGACAGGCTAGGACTGAAGCTTTCTTT. It is translated as CSARARGQARTEAFF.

This clonotype occurred a few times. The chain is built from TRBV7-8 and TRBJ2-1; 9 bases line up with TRBD2. Trimming took 3 bases from V and 15 from J; bases not matched to a gene: 18. The V gene's germline CDR1 is SGHVS and CDR2 FQNEAQ. The CDR3 sequence is 16 residues long. In DNA form, the CDR3 reads TGTGCCAGCAGCTTCTATTCCAGCGGGGGGAGAGGAAGGGTGTTCTTC. Residues: CASSFYSSGGRGRVFF.

This rearrangement joins TRBV12-3 or TRBV12-4 to TRBJ2-1; the match to TRBD2 covers 8 bases. This CDR3 is built from 16 residues. Trimming took 5 bases from V and 2 from J; bases not matched to a gene: 8. CDR3 sequence reads: CASSPTAGATYNEQFF. The CDR3 bases are TGTGCCAGCAGTCCCACAGCGGGGGCGACCTACAATGAGCAGTTCTTC.